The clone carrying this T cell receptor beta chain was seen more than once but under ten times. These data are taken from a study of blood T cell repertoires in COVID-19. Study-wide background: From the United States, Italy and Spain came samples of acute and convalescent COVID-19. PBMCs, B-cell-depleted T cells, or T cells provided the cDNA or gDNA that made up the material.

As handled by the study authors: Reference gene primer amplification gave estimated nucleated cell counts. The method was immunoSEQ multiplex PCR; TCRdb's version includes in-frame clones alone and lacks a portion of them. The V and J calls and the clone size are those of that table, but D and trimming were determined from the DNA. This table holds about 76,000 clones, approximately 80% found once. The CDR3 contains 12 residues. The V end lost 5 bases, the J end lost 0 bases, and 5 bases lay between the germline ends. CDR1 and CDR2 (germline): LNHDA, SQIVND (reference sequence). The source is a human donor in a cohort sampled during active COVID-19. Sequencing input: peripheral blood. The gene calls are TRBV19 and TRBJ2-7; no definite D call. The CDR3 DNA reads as TGTGCCAGTAGTTCGGTCTCCTACGAGCAGTACTTC. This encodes CASSSVSYEQYF.